Listed below are T cell receptor beta chains from one sample, sequenced in a study of blood T cell repertoires in COVID-19. This table comes from immunoSEQ multiplex PCR, and its TCRdb copy is limited to in-frame clones, with some not included. The table lists over 250,000 clones, roughly nine tenths of them singletons, with roughly 2.6% in the top ten. Sequenced input: PBMCs or T cells enriched from blood (not recorded which). These receptors all stem from a woman younger than 35 who had recovered from COVID-19. Each CDR3 is given with its conserved first and last residue. D genes are given only for firm matches. Clone sizes are given selectively: once, few, many, or a class where the clone is expanded.

j_call	clone_size	v_call	d_call	cdr3_nt	cdr3_aa
TRBJ2-7	-	TRBV5-1	-	TGCGCCAGCAGCCTGACACTTGACTACGAGCAGTACTTC	CASSLTLDYEQYF
TRBJ2-4	-	TRBV5-1	-	TGCGCCAGCAGAAGAGAGAAAGTGTCTTCCAAAGACATTCAGTACTTC	CASRREKVSSKDIQYF
TRBJ1-5	-	TRBV19	TRBD1	TGTGCCAGTCCTCAGGGACAGTTTAATCAGCCCCAGCATTTT	CASPQGQFNQPQHF
TRBJ1-2	-	TRBV4-2	-	TGTGCCAGCAGCCAAGGTGGAGGGGTTGTCTATGGCTACACCTTC	CASSQGGGVVYGYTF
TRBJ2-1	-	TRBV18	TRBD2	TGTGCCAGCTCACCGCCCATTCGGGGGAGGGCCTACAATGAGCAGTTCTTC	CASSPPIRGRAYNEQFF
TRBJ1-6	-	TRBV5-1	TRBD1	TGCGCCAGCAGCTTGGAGCAGGGGGGTTCACCCCTCCACTTT	CASSLEQGGSPLHF
TRBJ1-2	-	TRBV30	-	TGTGCCTGGAATCGAGGGTCGGGCGGCTACACCTTC	CAWNRGSGGYTF
TRBJ2-7	-	TRBV5-8	TRBD1	TGTGCCAGCAGCTTGGACAGGGGGGTCGACGAGCAGTACTTC	CASSLDRGVDEQYF
TRBJ2-1	-	TRBV24-1	-	TGTGCCACCAGTGACTCGTCCTACAATGAGCAGTTCTTC	CATSDSSYNEQFF
TRBJ2-5	-	TRBV7-9	TRBD2	TGTGCCAGCAGCCTTACACTAGCGGGGGGATGGAAGACCCAGTACTTC	CASSLTLAGGWKTQYF
TRBJ1-5	once	TRBV5-6	TRBD1	TGTGCCAGCAGCCCCGGGACAGGAAGGCAGCCCCAGCATTTT	CASSPGTGRQPQHF
TRBJ2-7	-	TRBV7-3	TRBD1	TGTGCCAGCAGCTTAAACGCAGGGGGAAGCGAGCAGTACTTC	CASSLNAGGSEQYF
TRBJ1-6	-	TRBV10-3	TRBD1	TGTGCCATCAGTGGGACAGGGGATTCACCCCTCCACTTT	CAISGTGDSPLHF
TRBJ1-2	-	TRBV10-3	-	TGTGCCATCAGCGAGGGAGGGTACGACTATGGCTACACCTTC	CAISEGGYDYGYTF
TRBJ2-7	-	TRBV5-1	-	TGCGCCAGCAGGACAGGCTCAGAGCAGTACTTC	CASRTGSEQYF
TRBJ2-5	-	TRBV5-4	-	TGTGCCAGCAGCTTTGCAGTACAAGAGACCCAGTACTTC	CASSFAVQETQYF
TRBJ2-2	-	TRBV3-1/TRBV3-2	TRBD2	TGTGCCAGCAGCCTTGAGCGGGGGGCGAACACCGGGGAGCTGTTTTTT	CASSLERGANTGELFF
TRBJ1-2	-	TRBV7-2	TRBD1	TGTGCCAGCAGCTTAGTAAGCCCAGGGGGCTATGGCTACACCTTC	CASSLVSPGGYGYTF
TRBJ1-1	-	TRBV5-1	TRBD1	TGCGCCAGCAGCTTTGGGCAGGGGGAAGGGAACACTGAAGCTTTCTTT	CASSFGQGEGNTEAFF
TRBJ2-1	-	TRBV7-8	TRBD2	TGTGCCAGCAGCTTAGTAACTAGCGGGTCCTATGAGCAGTTCTTC	CASSLVTSGSYEQFF
TRBJ1-2	-	TRBV5-1	-	TGCGCCAGCAGCTTGGGTCGCAGGGTCGGGAACTATGGCTACACCTTC	CASSLGRRVGNYGYTF
TRBJ2-1	-	TRBV2	TRBD2	TGTGCCAGCAGTGAAGGTAGACTAGCGCATTCCTACAATGAGCAGTTCTTC	CASSEGRLAHSYNEQFF
TRBJ1-1	-	TRBV5-5	-	TGTGCCAGCAGCTTAGACAGAACGACAACTGAAGCTTTCTTT	CASSLDRTTTEAFF
TRBJ2-4	-	TRBV5-6	-	TGTGCCAGCAGCTTGGTAGGACAGTTTGCCAAAAACATTCAGTACTTC	CASSLVGQFAKNIQYF
TRBJ1-6	-	TRBV5-1	-	TGCGCCAGCAGCTTGGCCGGGGGGGAGGATTCACCCCTCCACTTT	CASSLAGGEDSPLHF
TRBJ1-1	-	TRBV3-1/TRBV3-2	-	TGTGCCAGCAGCCAAGACCTTCCCAGGGTGTACACTGAAGCTTTCTTT	CASSQDLPRVYTEAFF
TRBJ1-2	-	TRBV28	TRBD1	TGTGCCAGCAGTCTTTCTCAACCGGGACAGGGCCATGGCTACACCTTC	CASSLSQPGQGHGYTF
TRBJ2-5	-	TRBV29-1	-	TGCAGCGTTGAAGTCAGCGCCGGGACCCAGTACTTC	CSVEVSAGTQYF
TRBJ1-1	-	TRBV19	TRBD1	TGTGCCAGTAGGGGAGGGGGACAGGGGATTGAAGCTTTCTTT	CASRGGGQGIEAFF
TRBJ2-3	-	TRBV30	TRBD1	TGTGCCTGGAGTGCGGGACAGGGCACAGATACGCAGTATTTT	CAWSAGQGTDTQYF
TRBJ1-1	-	TRBV21-1	-	TGTGCCAGCATAGGGGCTACAGAGAGAACTTTCTTT	CASIGATERTFF
TRBJ2-3	-	TRBV9	TRBD2	TGTGCCAGCAGCGTAGTCGGGACTAGCTACGACACAGATACGCAGTATTTT	CASSVVGTSYDTDTQYF
TRBJ2-1	-	TRBV6-5	-	TGTGCCAGCAGTTACTTCAGTGTGGGAGGCGATGAGCAGTTCTTC	CASSYFSVGGDEQFF
TRBJ1-5	-	TRBV6-5	-	TGTGCCAGCAGCGGCAGGGCCAGTGATCAGCCCCAGCATTTT	CASSGRASDQPQHF
TRBJ2-7	-	TRBV28	-	TGTGCCAGCAGTTTCCCACTCGCGGGACTTCAGTACGAGCAGTACTTC	CASSFPLAGLQYEQYF
TRBJ2-1	-	TRBV30	TRBD2	TGTGCCTGGAGTTCCGGACTAGCGGCATACAATGAGCAGTTCTTC	CAWSSGLAAYNEQFF
TRBJ2-1	few	TRBV6-4	TRBD2	TGTGCCAGCAGTGAAAGCGGGGGGGCCAATGAGCAGTTCTTC	CASSESGGANEQFF
TRBJ1-3	-	TRBV27	-	TGTGCCAGCAGTTTAGCAGGGGCGGTTGGAAACACCATATATTTT	CASSLAGAVGNTIYF
TRBJ2-2	-	TRBV11-2	-	TGTGCCAGCAGCCCCCGACTAGTTGCGAACACCGGGGAGCTGTTTTTT	CASSPRLVANTGELFF
TRBJ1-1	-	TRBV15	-	TGTGCCACCAGCCGGACAGAAAACACTGAAGCTTTCTTT	CATSRTENTEAFF
TRBJ2-5	-	TRBV18	-	TGTGCCAGCTCACCAGAATTGGAGGGTTGGACCCAGTACTTC	CASSPELEGWTQYF